This T cell receptor (beta chain) was identified in a study of blood T cell repertoires in COVID-19. Study in general: PBMCs, B-cell-depleted T cells, or T cells were the source of the cDNA or gDNA that made up the material.

Participants had their cohort set by participant-reported clinical history. Either two negative PCRs, clearance, or symptom resolution qualified Cohort 3 donors as recovered. In the authors' workflow: For nucleated cells, counts were estimated from reference gene primer amplification. Profiling relied on immunoSEQ multiplex PCR, and the TCRdb table lists in-frame clones only, not all of them. The DNA was the basis for D and trimming; V, J and clone size are from that table. The table includes approximately 200,000 clones, around 85% detected once. This receptor was obtained from a man between 40 and 49 years old who had recovered from COVID-19. Material: PBMCs or T cells enriched from blood (not recorded which).

The CDR3 DNA sequence: TGTGCCAGTAGTTCCCGGGGAGAAGGGACAGATACGCAGTATTTT. This translates into CASSSRGEGTDTQYF. The V gene is TRBV19, the J gene TRBJ2-3; D perhaps matches TRBD2 (5 bases). V gave up 5 bases and J gave up 3 bases, with 15 bases separating them. Germline values: CDR1 LNHDA, CDR2 SQIVND (reference sequence). This CDR3 is 15 amino acids long. Together with reference TRBV19 and TRBJ2-3, the CDR3 gives the full variable domain: DGGITQSPKYLFRKEGQNVTLSCEQNLNHDAMYWYRQDPGQGLRLIYYSQIVNDFQKGDIAEGYSVSREKKESFPLTVTSAQKNPTAFYLCASSSRGEGTDTQYFGPGTRLTVL.